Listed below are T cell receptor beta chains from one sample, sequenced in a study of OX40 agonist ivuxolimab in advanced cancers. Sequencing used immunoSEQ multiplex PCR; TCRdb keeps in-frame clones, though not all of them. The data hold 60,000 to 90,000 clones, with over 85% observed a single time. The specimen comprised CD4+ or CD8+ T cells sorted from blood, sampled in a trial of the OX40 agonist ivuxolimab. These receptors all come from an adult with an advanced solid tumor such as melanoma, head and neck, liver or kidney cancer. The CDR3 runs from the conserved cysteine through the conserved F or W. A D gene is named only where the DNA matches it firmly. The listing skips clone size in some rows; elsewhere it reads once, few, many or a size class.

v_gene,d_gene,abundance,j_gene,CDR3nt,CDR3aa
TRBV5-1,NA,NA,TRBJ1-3,TGCGCCAGCAGCCCTGACAGCTCTGGAAACACCATATATTTT,CASSPDSSGNTIYF
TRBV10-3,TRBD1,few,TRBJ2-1,TGTGCCATCAAAAACAGAACGACAGGGCCCTCCTACAATGAGCAGTTCTTC,CAIKNRTTGPSYNEQFF
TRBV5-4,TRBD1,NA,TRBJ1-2,TGTGCCAGCAGCCAAGGACAGGGCCAGGATGGCTACACCTTC,CASSQGQGQDGYTF
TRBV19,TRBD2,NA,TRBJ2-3,TGTGCCAGTAATGCGGGAGGGGATTCAGATACGCAGTATTTT,CASNAGGDSDTQYF
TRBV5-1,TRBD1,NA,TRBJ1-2,TGCGCCAGCAGTTTTGGGACAGGGTTAGATGGCTACACCTTC,CASSFGTGLDGYTF
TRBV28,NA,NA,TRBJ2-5,TGTGCCAGCAGGAAATCCCAAGAGACCCAGTACTTC,CASRKSQETQYF
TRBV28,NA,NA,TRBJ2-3,TGTGCCAGCAGTCCGGGGCCCACAGATACGCAGTATTTT,CASSPGPTDTQYF
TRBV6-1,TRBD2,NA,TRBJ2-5,TGTGCCAGCAGTGAAGTCTGGCTAGCGGGCGAAGAGACCCAGTACTTC,CASSEVWLAGEETQYF
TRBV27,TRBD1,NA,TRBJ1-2,TGTGCCAGCAGTCGGACAGGGACAGAGCTGTATGGCTACACCTTC,CASSRTGTELYGYTF
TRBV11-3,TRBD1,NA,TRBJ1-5,TGTGCCAGCACCCAATGTCTACAGGGGCGTCAGCCCCAGCATTTT,CASTQCLQGRQPQHF
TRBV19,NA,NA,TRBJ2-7,TGTGCCAGTAGTATGCGCGGGACCTCCTACGAGCAGTACTTC,CASSMRGTSYEQYF
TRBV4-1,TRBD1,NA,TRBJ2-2,TGCGCCAGCAGCCAGGGGACAGTCGACCGGGAGCTGTTTTTT,CASSQGTVDRELFF
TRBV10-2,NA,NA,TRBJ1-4,TGCGCCAGCAGTGAGTCGAGTGAAAAACTGTTTTTT,CASSESSEKLFF